These 2 T cell receptor beta chains were sequenced from one sample in a study of cytomegalovirus exposure and HLA in healthy donors. 13 Jbeta primers and 60 Vbeta primers were used for the PCR. Produced via immunoSEQ multiplex PCR; TCRdb's table is partial and in-frame only. The sample carries tens of thousands of clones, roughly 80% recorded once. Sequencing input: PBMCs. The receptors shown here come from a man aged 30 to 45 in good health and CMV-seronegative.

The gene calls are TRBV7-3 and TRBJ2-7, with a tentative D call TRBD1 (6 bases). This CDR3 has 12 amino acids. Germline-derived CDR1 and CDR2 are SGHTA and FQGTGA. V was pared by 3 bases and J by 7 bases, with 10 bases between. CDR3 protein: CASSLNQGEQYF. As DNA, the CDR3 is TGTGCCAGCAGCTTGAATCAGGGGGAGCAGTACTTC. Full variable domain (remainder filled in from reference TRBV7-3 and TRBJ2-7): GAGVSQTPSNKVTEKGKYVELRCDPISGHTALYWYRQSLGQGPEFLIYFQGTGAADDSGLPNDRFFAVRPEGSVSTLKIQRTERGDSAVYLCASSLNQGEQYFGPGTRLTVT.

The count of this clone is one. The chain uses TRBV19 and TRBJ2-1, with 13 nucleotides matching TRBD2. The V segment lost 5 bases and the J segment 0 bases; nucleotides outside the gene matches: 10. Germline CDR1 and CDR2: LNHDA and SQIVND (reference sequence). This CDR3 spans 19 amino acids. The CDR3 bases are TGTGCCAGTAGTCCTACCTGGACTAGCGGGAGTCACTCCTACAATGAGCAGTTCTTC. This encodes CASSPTWTSGSHSYNEQFF. The full variable domain, with the rest looked up from reference TRBV19 and TRBJ2-1, is DGGITQSPKYLFRKEGQNVTLSCEQNLNHDAMYWYRQDPGQGLRLIYYSQIVNDFQKGDIAEGYSVSREKKESFPLTVTSAQKNPTAFYLCASSPTWTSGSHSYNEQFFGPGTRLTVL.